This TCR beta chain was identified during a study of tumor and adjacent non-tumor tissue in lung cancer. The wider study: On average, productive TCRbeta reads reached some 4.4 million per sample. Notes on the study in general: Higher tumor TCR diversity was associated with shorter survival. Normal lung showed higher cumulative top 100 clone frequency than tumor. Compared with tumor, normal lung showed significantly lower TCR diversity.

Details on this clonotype: Its antigen is still unknown. This may stem from a read error, because a much larger clone lies one nucleotide away.

This CDR3 is built from 16 residues. Germline loops: CDR1 DFQATT, CDR2 SNEGSKA (reference sequence). This sample's RNA came from whole unsorted tissue. A modified ARM-PCR protocol with three rounds of nested PCR amplified TCRbeta. TCRdb processed the multiplex PCR reads anew with MiXCR; each CDR3 protein has one entry. Among about 76,000 distinct CDR3 sequences, under 70% were seen once, and the ten largest hold about 12%. The sample taken for sequencing was lung tumor tissue. The sequence was obtained from a woman aged 65 to 85 with non-small cell lung cancer. The chain recombines TRBV20-1 with TRBJ2-1, with TRBD2 matching 10 bases. The CDR3 here is CSAQGSGRSYYNEQIF. CDR3 nucleotide sequence: TGCAGTGCCCAAGGTAGCGGGAGGTCATACTACAATGAGCAGATCTTC.